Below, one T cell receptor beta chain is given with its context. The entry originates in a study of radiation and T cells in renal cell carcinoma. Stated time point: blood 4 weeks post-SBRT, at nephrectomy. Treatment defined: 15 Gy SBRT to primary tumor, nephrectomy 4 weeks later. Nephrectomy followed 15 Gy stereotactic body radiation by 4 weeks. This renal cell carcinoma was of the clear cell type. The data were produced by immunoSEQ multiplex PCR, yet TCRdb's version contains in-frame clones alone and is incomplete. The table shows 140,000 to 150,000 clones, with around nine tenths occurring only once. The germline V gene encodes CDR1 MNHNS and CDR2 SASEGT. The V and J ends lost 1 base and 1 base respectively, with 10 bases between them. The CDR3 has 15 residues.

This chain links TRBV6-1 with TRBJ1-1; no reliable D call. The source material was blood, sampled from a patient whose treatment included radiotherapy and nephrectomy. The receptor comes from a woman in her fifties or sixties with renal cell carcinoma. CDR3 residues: CASSEGQGENTEAFF. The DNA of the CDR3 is TGTGCCAGCAGTGAAGGACAAGGAGAGAACACTGAAGCTTTCTTT.